The 29 T cell receptor beta chains listed next were all sequenced from one sample in a study of blood T cell repertoires in COVID-19. Sequenced by immunoSEQ multiplex PCR; TCRdb stores in-frame clones only, minus some. Among 250,000 or so clones listed, roughly nine tenths were seen once. Sequencing used PBMCs or T cells enriched from blood (not recorded which). Source of these receptors: a man aged 30 to 45 who had recovered from COVID-19.

V gene TRBV3-1 (or the pseudogene TRBV3-2) combines with J gene TRBJ1-1; no clear D. V lost 1 base, J lost 3 bases, and 9 bases lay in between. The CDR3 is made up of 14 amino acids. Germline V gives CDR1 LGHDT, CDR2 YNNKEL (reference sequence). The CDR3 here is CASSQVGEDTEAFF. Here the CDR3 DNA reads TGTGCCAGCAGCCAAGTTGGGGAGGACACTGAAGCTTTCTTT.

The chain combines TRBV9 with TRBJ2-7; TRBD1 might be the D (7 bases). The germline V and J ends were trimmed by 0 bases and 2 bases, with 12 bases remaining between them. The CDR3 is 15 amino acids. The germline CDR1 and CDR2 sequences are SGDLS and YYNGEE. CDR3 residues: CASSVAGGNPYEQYF. The CDR3 region has the DNA TGTGCCAGCAGCGTAGCAGGGGGGAACCCCTACGAGCAGTACTTC.

J is TRBJ1-5 and V is TRBV19, with 7 bases aligning to TRBD1. The J segment lost 0 bases and the V segment lost 5 bases, leaving 10 bases of the junction unmatched. The germline V gene has CDR1 LNHDA and CDR2 SQIVND (reference sequence). The CDR3 sequence is 17 residues long. DNA of the CDR3: TGTGCCAGTAGTCTAACCAGGGGGAGCTATAGCAATCAGCCCCAGCATTTT. Amino acids: CASSLTRGSYSNQPQHF.

The CDR3 reads CASRPTQGNYGYTF. CDR3 DNA: TGTGCCAGCAGGCCTACACAGGGTAACTATGGCTACACCTTC. The chain is built from TRBV5-4 and TRBJ1-2, with a tentative D call TRBD1 (6 bases). This CDR3 is 14 amino acids long. Trimming took 5 bases from V and 1 from J, leaving 12 bases between them. Germline V gene data show CDR1 as SGHNT and CDR2 as YYREEE (reference sequence). Complete variable domain (other parts from reference TRBV5-4 and TRBJ1-2): ETGVTQSPTHLIKTRGQQVTLRCSSQSGHNTVSWYQQALGQGPQFIFQYYREEENGRGNFPPRFSGLQFPNYSSELNVNALELDDSALYLCASRPTQGNYGYTFGSGTRLTVV.

The chain joins TRBV3-1 (or the pseudogene TRBV3-2) to TRBJ1-2, with D maybe TRBD1 (5 bases). CDR3 size: 13 residues. Germline CDR1 is LGHDT and CDR2 is YNNKEL (reference sequence). The V end was cut by 3 bases, the J end by 8 bases, with 13 bases between. CDR3 residues: CASSQGEVGGYTF. For the CDR3, the DNA is TGTGCCAGCAGCCAGGGGGAGGTCGGAGGCTACACCTTC.

This chain connects TRBV7-9 to TRBJ1-2, with 8 bases aligning to TRBD1. Trimming removed 0 bases from V and 4 bases from J; junction bases left unmatched: 10. Germline V gives CDR1 SEHNR, CDR2 FQNEAQ (reference sequence). There are 17 residues in the CDR3. CDR3 nucleotides: TGTGCCAGCAGCTTAGCGACAGGGGACCTAGCCCGCTATGGCTACACCTTC. Translation: CASSLATGDLARYGYTF.

This clone occurred once. The rearrangement links TRBV4-1 to TRBJ2-6; D unresolved. Germline values: CDR1 MGHRA, CDR2 YSYEKL. This CDR3 is built from 17 residues. The V and J ends lost 1 base and 3 bases respectively, with 13 bases between them. CDR3 residues: CASSQGGRGGGANVLTF. CDR3 bases: TGCGCCAGCAGCCAAGGCGGTCGTGGTGGTGGGGCCAACGTCCTGACTTTC.

J is TRBJ2-7 and V is TRBV6-1, with D maybe TRBD1 (5 bases). The germline CDR1 and CDR2 sequences are MNHNS and SASEGT. This CDR3 is built from 16 residues. V dropped 0 bases and J dropped 4 bases, with 16 bases sitting between them. DNA for the CDR3: TGTGCCAGCAGTGAAGCTGTGTGGGGCAAGTCATACGAGCAGTACTTC. Translated, it gives CASSEAVWGKSYEQYF.

The chain couples TRBV9 to TRBJ2-2, with D perhaps matching TRBD1 (5 bases). The CDR3 sequence is 14 residues long. Germline-derived CDR1 and CDR2 are SGDLS and YYNGEE. The V end was cut by 0 bases, the J end by 3 bases, with 6 bases between. CDR3 in DNA: TGTGCCAGCAGCGTAGAGACAGACACCGGGGAGCTGTTTTTT. It yields the protein CASSVETDTGELFF.

This chain joins TRBV7-2 and TRBJ1-2; 7 bases match TRBD1. The junction had 6 bases not matched to a gene; V was cut back by 6 bases and J by 2 bases. CDR1 and CDR2 from the germline V gene are SGHTA and FQGNSA. The CDR3 is made up of 14 amino acids. The CDR3 DNA follows: TGTGCCAGCAGTCCCGACAGGGTCAACTATGGCTACACCTTC. This codes for CASSPDRVNYGYTF. The complete variable domain, with remaining parts taken from reference TRBV7-2 and TRBJ1-2, reads GAGVSQSPSNKVTEKGKDVELRCDPISGHTALYWYRQSLGQGLEFLIYFQGNSAPDKSGLPSDRFSAERTGGSVSTLTIQRTQQEDSAVYLCASSPDRVNYGYTFGSGTRLTVV.

The V and J genes are TRBV5-4 and TRBJ2-7; D is possibly TRBD1 (6 bases). With 7 bases removed from V and 5 bases from J, the gap between germline ends came to 19 bases. The CDR3 totals 14 residues. Germline CDR1 is SGHNT and CDR2 is YYREEE (reference sequence). CDR3 sequence (DNA): TGTGCCAGCGCCGTCCTGGACAGTTCCCACGAGCAGTACTTC. It codes for CASAVLDSSHEQYF.

This chain joins TRBV6-5 and TRBJ1-2; 12 positions match TRBD1. Germline-derived CDR1 and CDR2 are MNHEY and SVGAGI. The ends lost 6 bases at V and 7 bases at J; junction bases unmatched: 6. The CDR3 contains 14 residues. CDR3 protein: CASSQGQGAGGYTF. The CDR3 nucleotides are TGTGCCAGCAGCCAGGGACAGGGGGCGGGTGGCTACACCTTC.

DNA of the CDR3: TGTGCCAGCAGCAAAGTCGCCAGGGCGGATGGCTACACCTTC. It yields the protein CASSKVARADGYTF. The chain recombines TRBV21-1 with TRBJ1-2; TRBD1, the table's D call, lacks a check against the DNA. TRBV21-1 is a documented pseudogene. The CDR3 has 14 residues.

This chain joins TRBV18 and TRBJ2-7; 8 bases agree with TRBD1. The germline V gene has CDR1 KGHSH and CDR2 LQKENI. V lost 1 base, J lost 2 bases, and 1 base stayed unmatched. The CDR3 sequence is 14 residues long. CDR3 sequence: CASSPQQGAYEQYF. The CDR3 region has the DNA TGTGCCAGCTCACCACAACAGGGGGCCTACGAGCAGTACTTC. Full variable domain (missing parts from reference TRBV18 and TRBJ2-7): NAGVMQNPRHLVRRRGQEARLRCSPMKGHSHVYWYRQLPEEGLKFMVYLQKENIIDESGMPKERFSAEFPKEGPSILRIQQVVRGDSAAYFCASSPQQGAYEQYFGPGTRLTVT.

This clone was seen a handful of times. This rearrangement joins TRBV2 to TRBJ2-2, with 8 bases identical to TRBD1. Germline lookup yields CDR1 SNHLY and CDR2 FYNNEI. Unmatched junction bases numbered 5, after V lost 8 bases and J lost 6 bases. The CDR3 runs to 13 residues. The CDR3 sequence: CASGSQGAGELFF. CDR3 nucleotides: TGTGCCAGCGGTTCACAGGGGGCCGGGGAGCTGTTTTTT.

This chain joins TRBV12-3 or TRBV12-4 and TRBJ2-4, with TRBD2 identical over 7 bases. With 6 bases clipped from V and 7 bases from J, the junction kept 6 bases outside the gene matches. The CDR3 sequence is 13 residues long. The CDR3 region is CASSLRGFNIQYF. DNA for the CDR3: TGTGCCAGCAGCCTGCGGGGGTTTAACATTCAGTACTTC.

CDR3 sequence: CASQGQGLNEAFF. CDR3 nucleotides: TGCGCCAGCCAAGGACAGGGGCTTAATGAAGCTTTCTTT. This rearrangement joins TRBV5-1 to TRBJ1-1; 9 nucleotides match TRBD1. Germline V lookup: CDR1 SGHRS, CDR2 YFSETQ. V shed 7 bases, J shed 7 bases, and the junction held 8 bases outside the gene matches. There are 13 residues in the CDR3.

The V call is TRBV12-5, the J call TRBJ2-1, with TRBD1 as a possible D gene (6 bases). The germline V gene has CDR1 LGHNT and CDR2 FRNRAP. With 5 bases removed from V and 0 bases from J, the gap between germline ends came to 26 bases. The CDR3 is made up of 20 amino acids. The CDR3 DNA reads TGTGCTAGTGGTACGTACAGGGTAAAAGTCCCAACTAGCTCCTACAATGAGCAGTTCTTC. Translating it yields CASGTYRVKVPTSSYNEQFF.

V is TRBV2 and J is TRBJ1-2; the match to TRBD1 covers 8 bases. In germline, CDR1 is SNHLY, CDR2 FYNNEI. With 7 bases clipped from V and 0 bases from J, the junction kept 7 bases outside the gene matches. The CDR3 is made up of 15 amino acids. The CDR3 sequence is CASIPQGAPNYGYTF. DNA of the CDR3: TGTGCCAGCATTCCGCAGGGGGCCCCTAACTATGGCTACACCTTC.

The rearrangement uses TRBV7-9 and TRBJ2-7; D gene uncertain. CDR3 size: 11 residues. CDR1 and CDR2 from the germline V gene are SEHNR and FQNEAQ (reference sequence). Trimming pared 4 bases from V and 7 bases from J, leaving 8 bases between. The CDR3 is CASSSGMEQYF. In DNA, the CDR3 is TGTGCCAGCAGCTCCGGTATGGAGCAGTACTTC.

The chain has TRBV28 and TRBJ2-1; a possible D gene is TRBD2 (5 bases). The CDR3 extends over 14 amino acids. Trimming removed 8 bases at V and 0 bases at J, with 11 bases between. Germline V lookup: CDR1 MDHEN, CDR2 SYDVKM. Here the CDR3 DNA reads TGTGCCAGCGGACTTTTCGGCTCCTACAATGAGCAGTTCTTC. Translating gives CASGLFGSYNEQFF.

The rearrangement joins TRBV4-3 to TRBJ2-7, with D perhaps TRBD2 (6 bases). The CDR3 runs to 14 residues. Looked up from germline, CDR1 is LGHNA and CDR2 is YSLEER. Trimming took off 4 bases at V and 5 bases at J, with 15 bases between the two ends. This CDR3 is CASSPFRGNHEQYF. The CDR3 coding sequence is TGCGCCAGCAGCCCCTTCCGGGGGAACCACGAGCAGTACTTC.

The CDR3 reads CASHLRGAEQFF. The CDR3 nucleotides are TGTGCCAGTCATCTCAGGGGGGCTGAGCAGTTCTTC. This sequence joins TRBV5-4 and TRBJ2-1; the D gene is possibly TRBD1 (7 bases). CDR1 is SGHNT and CDR2 is YYREEE in the germline V gene (reference sequence). The V end lost 8 bases, the J end lost 9 bases, and 15 bases lay between the germline ends. The CDR3 totals 12 residues. The full variable domain, in which reference TRBV5-4 and TRBJ2-1 provide the parts outside the CDR3, is ETGVTQSPTHLIKTRGQQVTLRCSSQSGHNTVSWYQQALGQGPQFIFQYYREEENGRGNFPPRFSGLQFPNYSSELNVNALELDDSALYLCASHLRGAEQFFGPGTRLTVL.

CDR3 sequence: CASSIGQGRGYTF. The DNA of the CDR3 is TGTGCCAGCAGTATCGGACAGGGAAGGGGCTACACCTTC. The genes are TRBV12-3 or TRBV12-4 and TRBJ1-2; TRBD1 matches at 8 bases. The CDR3 sequence is 13 residues long. Losses at the gene ends were 5 bases for V and 8 bases for J; bases not matched to a gene: 7.

This rearrangement joins TRBV12-3 or TRBV12-4 to TRBJ2-1, with TRBD2 identical over 13 bases. The CDR3 covers 13 residues. Unmatched junction bases numbered 2, after V lost 10 bases and J lost 5 bases. The DNA for the CDR3 is TGTGCCATGGGGACTAGCGGGAACAATGAGCAGTTCTTC. Its translation is CAMGTSGNNEQFF.

The V gene is TRBV5-1, the J gene TRBJ1-1; TRBD1 aligns across 9 bases. With 4 bases clipped from V and 5 bases from J, the junction kept 6 bases outside the gene matches. CDR1 and CDR2 (germline): SGHRS, YFSETQ. The CDR3 is made up of 14 amino acids. DNA for the CDR3: TGCGCCAGCAGCGTAGGACAGGGGTGGACTGAAGCTTTCTTT. Encoded protein: CASSVGQGWTEAFF.

This clone was observed a handful of times. The J gene is TRBJ2-1, the V gene TRBV27; a possible D gene is TRBD2 (6 bases). The V end lost 4 bases, the J end lost 0 bases, and 10 bases lay between the germline ends. This CDR3 comprises 15 residues. The germline V gene has CDR1 MNHEY and CDR2 SMNVEV (reference sequence). CDR3 in DNA: TGTGCCAGCAGTTCTTACGGGAGCTCCTACAATGAGCAGTTCTTC. It is translated as CASSSYGSSYNEQFF.

The chain couples TRBV5-6 to TRBJ2-7, with D possibly TRBD1 on 6 matching bases. The V end was cut by 3 bases, the J end by 7 bases, with 23 bases between. This CDR3 comprises 16 residues. Germline CDR1 SGHDT, CDR2 YYEEEE. The CDR3 protein is CASSWRDRQPFGEQYF. As DNA, the CDR3 is TGTGCCAGCAGCTGGAGAGACAGGCAACCTTTTGGGGAGCAGTACTTC.

This clone was detected only once. The V and J genes are TRBV6-5 and TRBJ1-2; 9 nucleotides line up with TRBD1. Losses at the gene ends were 4 bases for V and 8 bases for J; bases not matched to a gene: 5. The CDR3 spans 13 residues. CDR1 and CDR2 from the germline V gene are MNHEY and SVGAGI. The CDR3 spells CASSSTGGFGYTF. The CDR3 DNA follows: TGTGCCAGCAGTTCAACAGGGGGCTTCGGCTACACCTTC.